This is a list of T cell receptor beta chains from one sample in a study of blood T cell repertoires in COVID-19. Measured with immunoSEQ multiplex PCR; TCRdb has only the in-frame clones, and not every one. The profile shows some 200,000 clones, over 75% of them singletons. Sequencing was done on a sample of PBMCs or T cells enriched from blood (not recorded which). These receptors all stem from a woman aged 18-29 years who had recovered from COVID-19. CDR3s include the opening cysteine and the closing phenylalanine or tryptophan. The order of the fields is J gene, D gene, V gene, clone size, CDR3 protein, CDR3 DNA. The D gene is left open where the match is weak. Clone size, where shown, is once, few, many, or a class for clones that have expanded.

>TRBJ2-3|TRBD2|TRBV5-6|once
CASSSPGLAGEDTQYF
TGTGCCAGCAGCTCCCCGGGACTAGCGGGAGAAGATACGCAGTATTTT
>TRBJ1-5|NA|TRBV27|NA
CASSPGGNQPQHF
TGTGCCAGCAGTCCTGGGGGGAATCAGCCCCAGCATTTT
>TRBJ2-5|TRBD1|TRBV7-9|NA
CASSLRQGEETQYF
TGTGCCAGCAGCTTAAGACAGGGAGAAGAGACCCAGTACTTC
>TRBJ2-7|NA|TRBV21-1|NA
CASSARPRGYEQYF
TGTGCCAGCAGCGCCCGGCCCAGGGGATACGAGCAGTACTTC
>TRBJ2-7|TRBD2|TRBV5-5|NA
CASGPGLAALSSYEQYF
TGTGCCAGCGGCCCGGGACTAGCGGCCCTTAGCTCCTACGAGCAGTACTTC
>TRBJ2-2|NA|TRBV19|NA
CASNIARETGELFF
TGTGCCAGTAATATAGCGCGAGAAACCGGGGAGCTGTTTTTT
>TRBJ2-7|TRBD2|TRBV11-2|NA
CASSFGLADGEQYF
TGTGCCAGCAGCTTTGGACTAGCGGATGGGGAGCAGTACTTC
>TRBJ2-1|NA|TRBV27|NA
CASSSAGRTNEQFF
TGTGCCAGCAGTTCGGCGGGACGGACCAATGAGCAGTTCTTC
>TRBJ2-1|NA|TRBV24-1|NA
CATSDHSSNEQFF
TGTGCCACCAGTGACCACTCTAGCAATGAGCAGTTCTTC
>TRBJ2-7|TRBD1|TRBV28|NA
CASSFGTAYEQYF
TGTGCCAGCAGTTTCGGGACAGCCTACGAGCAGTACTTC
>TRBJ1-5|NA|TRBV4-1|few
CASSPTYSNQPQHF
TGCGCCAGCAGCCCAACTTATAGCAATCAGCCCCAGCATTTT
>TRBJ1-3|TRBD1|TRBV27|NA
CAYQGDTIYF
TGTGCCTATCAGGGGGACACCATATATTTT
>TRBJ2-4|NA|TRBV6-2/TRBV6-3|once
CASSNLDLSLGEAKNIQYF
TGTGCCAGCAGTAACCTGGACCTCTCCCTTGGGGAGGCCAAAAACATTCAGTACTTC
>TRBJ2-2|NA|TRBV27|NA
CASRAAGGNTGELFF
TGTGCCAGTCGCGCCGCGGGTGGGAACACCGGGGAGCTGTTTTTT
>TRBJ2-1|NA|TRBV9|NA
CASSNSYNEQFF
TGTGCCAGCAGCAACTCGTACAATGAGCAGTTCTTC
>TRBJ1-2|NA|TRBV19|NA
CASSLQSNYGYTF
TGTGCCAGTAGCCTACAGAGTAACTATGGCTACACCTTC
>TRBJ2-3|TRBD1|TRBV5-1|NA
CASSLVTGTQYF
TGCGCCAGCAGCTTGGTGACAGGGACGCAGTATTTT
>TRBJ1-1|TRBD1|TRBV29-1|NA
CSVERWDRPF
TGCAGCGTTGAAAGATGGGACAGACCGTTT
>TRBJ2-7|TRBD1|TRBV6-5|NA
CASSYSGQGADEQYF
TGTGCCAGCAGTTACTCGGGACAGGGGGCCGACGAGCAGTACTTC
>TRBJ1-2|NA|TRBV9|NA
CASSVGPGGYGYTF
TGTGCCAGCAGCGTAGGACCGGGGGGCTATGGCTACACCTTC
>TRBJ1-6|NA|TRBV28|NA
CAITGGRVDSPLHF
TGTGCCATAACCGGGGGACGCGTGGATTCACCCCTCCACTTT
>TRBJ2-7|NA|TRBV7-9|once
CASSFGTRLYEQYF
TGTGCCAGCAGCTTCGGGACACGCCTCTACGAGCAGTACTTC
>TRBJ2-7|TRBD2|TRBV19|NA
CASSSWDRGGEQYF
TGTGCCAGTAGTTCGTGGGACCGCGGGGGCGAGCAGTACTTC
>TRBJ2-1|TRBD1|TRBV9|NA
CASSVAAGQGLNEQFF
TGTGCCAGCAGCGTAGCTGCGGGACAGGGTCTCAATGAGCAGTTCTTC
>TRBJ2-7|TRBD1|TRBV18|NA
CASSPWIGTGGSYEQYF
TGTGCCAGCTCACCATGGATCGGGACAGGGGGGTCCTACGAGCAGTACTTC
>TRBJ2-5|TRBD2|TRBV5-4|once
CASSARGEETQYF
TGTGCCAGCAGCGCTCGGGGGGAAGAGACCCAGTACTTC
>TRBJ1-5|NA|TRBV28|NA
CAGGTKYSNQPQHF
TGTGCCGGGGGGACGAAGTATAGCAATCAGCCCCAGCATTTT
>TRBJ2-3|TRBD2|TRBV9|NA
CASSALAGVETDTQYF
TGTGCCAGCAGCGCGCTAGCGGGAGTGGAAACAGATACGCAGTATTTT
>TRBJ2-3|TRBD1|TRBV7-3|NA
CASRGQGGTDTQYF
TGTGCCAGCAGAGGACAGGGTGGGACAGATACGCAGTATTTT
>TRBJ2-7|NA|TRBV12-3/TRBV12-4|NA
CASSLGRAHEQYF
TGTGCCAGCAGTTTAGGGAGGGCCCACGAGCAGTACTTC
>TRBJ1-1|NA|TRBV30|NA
CAWSVPVYTEAFF
TGTGCCTGGAGTGTACCAGTGTACACTGAAGCTTTCTTT
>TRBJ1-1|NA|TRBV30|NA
CAWSPDGDTEAFF
TGTGCCTGGAGTCCCGACGGGGACACTGAAGCTTTCTTT
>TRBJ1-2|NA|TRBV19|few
CASSIQGNVYGYTF
TGTGCCAGTAGTATCCAGGGGAACGTCTATGGCTACACCTTC
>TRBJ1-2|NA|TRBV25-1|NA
CASSLANYGYTF
TGTGCCAGCTCCCTAGCTAACTATGGCTACACCTTC
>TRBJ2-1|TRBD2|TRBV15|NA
CATSKLAGPGRPYNEQFF
TGTGCCACCTCAAAACTAGCGGGACCTGGGCGTCCTTACAATGAGCAGTTCTTC
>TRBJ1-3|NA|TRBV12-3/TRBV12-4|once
CASSGQGNTIYF
TGTGCCAGCAGTGGACAGGGAAACACCATATATTTT
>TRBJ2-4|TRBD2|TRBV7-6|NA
CASSLASGLADGNIQYF
TGTGCCAGCAGCTTAGCCTCGGGCCTAGCGGACGGGAACATTCAGTACTTC
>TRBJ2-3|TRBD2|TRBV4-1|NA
CASSQAWTSGSGKDTQYF
TGCGCCAGCAGCCAAGCTTGGACTAGCGGGAGTGGTAAAGATACGCAGTATTTT
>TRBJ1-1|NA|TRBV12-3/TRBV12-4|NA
CASREGLDTEAFF
TGTGCCAGCAGGGAGGGGCTCGACACTGAAGCTTTCTTT
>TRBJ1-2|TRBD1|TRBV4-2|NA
CASSQDGDRGGYGYTF
TGTGCCAGCAGCCAAGATGGGGACAGGGGTGGCTATGGCTACACCTTC
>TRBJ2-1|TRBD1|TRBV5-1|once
CASSATGTFYNEQFF
TGCGCCAGCAGCGCGACAGGGACCTTCTACAATGAGCAGTTCTTC
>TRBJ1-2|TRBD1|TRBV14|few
CASSPWTGGSYGYTF
TGTGCCAGCAGCCCCTGGACAGGGGGCAGCTATGGCTACACCTTC
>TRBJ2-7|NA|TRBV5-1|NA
CASSFQGPEQYF
TGCGCCAGCAGCTTCCAGGGGCCAGAGCAGTACTTC
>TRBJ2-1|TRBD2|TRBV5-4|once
CASKLAGGPPQWFF
TGTGCCAGCAAACTAGCGGGAGGACCCCCCCAGTGGTTCTTC
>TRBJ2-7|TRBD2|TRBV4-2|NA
CASKVGLAGEGYEQYF
TGTGCCAGCAAGGTTGGACTAGCGGGAGAAGGGTACGAGCAGTACTTC
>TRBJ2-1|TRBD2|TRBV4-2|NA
CASSQEGLAGGRNEQFF
TGTGCCAGCAGCCAAGAAGGACTAGCGGGAGGACGTAATGAGCAGTTCTTC
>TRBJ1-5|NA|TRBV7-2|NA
CASSLGGSGNQPQHF
TGTGCCAGCAGCCTCGGGGGGTCTGGCAATCAGCCCCAGCATTTT
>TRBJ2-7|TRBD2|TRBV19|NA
CASSSQALGLAREQYF
TGTGCCAGTAGTAGCCAGGCCCTCGGACTAGCGCGAGAGCAGTACTTC
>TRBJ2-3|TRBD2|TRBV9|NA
CASSVGGLADTDTQYF
TGTGCCAGCAGCGTAGGGGGACTAGCGGACACAGATACGCAGTATTTT
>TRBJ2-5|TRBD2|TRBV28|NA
CASSLREQKETQYF
TGTGCCAGCAGTTTGCGGGAGCAAAAAGAGACCCAGTACTTC
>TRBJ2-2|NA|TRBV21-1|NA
CASNRVASSGKNTGELFF
TGTGCCAGCAACCGGGTAGCGTCTAGCGGGAAGAACACCGGGGAGCTGTTTTTT